The 22 T cell receptor beta chains in this list originate from one sample, sequenced in a study of Graves' ophthalmopathy and Graves' hyperthyroidism. Scientists amplified the TCR beta CDR3 regions from RNA transcripts. HTBI primers served in a first-round RT-PCR, which a second-round multiplex PCR followed. TCRdb called the multiplex PCR reads again in MiXCR, with one record for every CDR3 protein. The sample records over 650,000 distinct CDR3 sequences, roughly 41% being singletons. Material for sequencing was peripheral blood. These receptors originate from an adult man with Graves' ophthalmopathy.

This clonotype was observed many times. V gene TRBV5-6 combines with J gene TRBJ1-1; TRBD1 might be the D (5 bases). V was shortened by 3 bases and J by 0 bases, with 9 bases between the two germline ends. This CDR3 spans 14 amino acids. CDR1 is SGHDT and CDR2 is YYEEEE in the germline V gene. This chain's CDR3 is CASSSGPMNTEAFF. CDR3 DNA: TGTGCCAGCAGCTCGGGACCCATGAACACTGAAGCTTTCTTT.

This clonotype was picked up a small number of times. The junction departs from the called germline gene at one end, perhaps through a read error. The chain couples TRBV7-9 to TRBJ1-4; the D is unclear. This CDR3 has 16 residues. Germline V lookup: CDR1 SEHNR, CDR2 FQNEAQ (reference sequence). The CDR3 DNA follows: TGCGCCAGCAGCCCCTTCCCACCCCCCACGGATGAAAAACTGTTTTTT. This gives the protein CASSPFPPPTDEKLFF.

This clonotype was seen repeatedly, ten times or more. The chain carries TRBV7-9 and TRBJ2-6; possibly TRBD1 or TRBD2 for D (5 bases each). This CDR3 has 17 amino acids. V was shortened by 5 bases and J by 3 bases, with 17 bases between the two germline ends. Per germline, CDR1 SEHNR and CDR2 FQNEAQ (reference sequence). In nucleotides, the CDR3 is TGTGCCAGCAGCAAAACCGGGACGGTTAGTGGGGCCAACGTCCTGACTTTC. Translated, it gives CASSKTGTVSGANVLTF. Full variable domain (remainder filled in from reference TRBV7-9 and TRBJ2-6): DTGVSQNPRHKITKRGQNVTFRCDPISEHNRLYWYRQTLGQGPEFLTYFQNEAQLEKSRLLSDRFSAERPKGSFSTLEIQRTEQGDSAMYLCASSKTGTVSGANVLTFGAGSRLTVL.

The rearrangement joins TRBV5-1 to TRBJ2-2, with 11 bases matching TRBD2. CDR3 length: 16 amino acids. V shed 1 base and J 1 base; nucleotides not matched to a gene: 0. Germline values: CDR1 SGHRS, CDR2 YFSETQ. The CDR3 protein is CASSLTSGRNTGELFF. The CDR3 DNA reads TGCGCCAGCAGCTTGACTAGCGGGAGGAACACCGGGGAGCTGTTTTTT.

J is TRBJ1-5 and V is TRBV29-1; 7 positions agree with TRBD1. This CDR3 has 14 residues. The V gene's germline CDR1 is SQVTM and CDR2 ANQGSEA. Trimming at V came to 7 bases and at J to 3 bases, leaving 9 bases not matched to a gene. CDR3 coding DNA: TGCAGCGCCGGCGGGCAGGGGGTCAATCAGCCCCAGCATTTT. This encodes CSAGGQGVNQPQHF.

V usage is TRBV4-1 and J usage is TRBJ1-2, with 7 bases matching TRBD1. V was clipped by 1 base and J by 5 bases; unmatched bases: 13. CDR3 length equals 17 residues. Germline V lookup: CDR1 MGHRA, CDR2 YSYEKL. CDR3 sequence: CASSQVLGRGQIYGYTF. CDR3 sequence (DNA): TGCGCCAGCAGCCAAGTTTTAGGTCGGGGACAGATATATGGCTACACCTTC.

The J gene is TRBJ1-3, the V gene TRBV20-1, with a possible D match to TRBD1 (5 bases). The CDR3 length is 15 residues. Germline V gene data show CDR1 as DFQATT and CDR2 as SNEGSKA (reference sequence). Trimming left V 0 bases short and J 4 bases short, with 13 bases between. The CDR3 here is CSARDGGALGNTIYF. The CDR3 coding sequence is TGCAGTGCTAGAGACGGTGGGGCGCTAGGAAACACCATATATTTT.

The chain is built from TRBV2 and TRBJ1-2, with D possibly being TRBD1 (6 bases). CDR3 length: 16 residues. Trimming removed 8 bases from V and 2 bases from J, with 21 bases in between. CDR1 and CDR2 (germline): SNHLY, FYNNEI. Here the CDR3 reads CASSPPDGGRNYGYTF. CDR3 bases: TGTGCCAGCTCACCACCGGACGGGGGCAGGAACTATGGCTACACCTTC.

This clonotype has a count of ten or more. V and J are TRBV5-6 and TRBJ2-6; no reliable D call. CDR1 SGHDT and CDR2 YYEEEE come from the germline V gene. The CDR3 loop spans 14 amino acids. Trimming removed 2 bases at V and 0 bases at J, with 3 bases between. The CDR3 coding sequence is TGTGCCAGCAGCTTCACCTCTGGGGCCAACGTCCTGACTTTC. It codes for CASSFTSGANVLTF.

There are many counts of this clonotype. The chain uses TRBV6-4 and TRBJ2-7, with D unresolved. The CDR3 runs 15 residues. Looked up from germline, CDR1 is MRHNA and CDR2 is SNTAGT. V lost 2 bases, J lost 2 bases, and 13 bases lay in between. CDR3 coding DNA: TGTGCCAGCAGTGACCGGTCAACTCATACCTACGAGCAGTACTTC. It specifies CASSDRSTHTYEQYF.

In the case of this clonotype: A single base separates this from a much larger clone, so it may be a read error. In this CDR3 the conserved last residue, phenylalanine or tryptophan, is missing, so a read error is likely. J is TRBJ1-1 and V is TRBV3-1, with unresolved D. V was shortened by 3 bases and J by 11 bases, with 10 bases between the two germline ends. The CDR3 runs to 11 residues. CDR1 and CDR2 (germline): LGHDT, YNNKEL (reference sequence). CDR3 amino acids: CASSQGGSAFL. The CDR3 DNA is TGTGCCAGCAGCCAGGGTGGGTCGGCTTTCCTT.

This clonotype was detected many times. This chain uses TRBV7-6 with TRBJ2-7; 12 bases are shared with TRBD2. The J segment lost 4 bases and the V segment lost 5 bases, leaving 3 bases of the junction unmatched. Germline CDR1 SGHVS, CDR2 FNYEAQ. The length of the CDR3 is 14 residues. CDR3 protein: CASSTGTSGYEQYF. The DNA of the CDR3 is TGTGCCAGCAGCACCGGGACTAGCGGGTACGAGCAGTACTTC.

Only one count was recorded for this clonotype. The chain carries TRBV18 and TRBJ2-5; D is unresolved. Trimming cost V 3 bases and J 4 bases, with 12 bases left between them. The CDR3 runs 14 residues. CDR1 and CDR2 (germline): KGHSH, LQKENI. This CDR3 reads CASSPHGMGETQYF. The CDR3 DNA reads TGTGCCAGCTCACCTCATGGGATGGGAGAGACCCAGTACTTC.

The V call is TRBV12-3 or TRBV12-4, the J call TRBJ2-2, with 9 positions matching TRBD2. V was pared by 2 bases and J by 5 bases, with 9 bases of the junction left unmatched. This CDR3 comprises 17 residues. CDR3 amino acids: CASSLSSPGLATGELFF. The DNA of the CDR3 is TGTGCCAGCAGTTTATCCTCACCCGGACTAGCGACCGGGGAGCTGTTTTTT.

This chain connects TRBV20-1 to TRBJ1-5, with TRBD1 matching 7 bases. Germline V CDR1 and CDR2: DFQATT, SNEGSKA (reference sequence). This CDR3 is 14 amino acids long. With V trimmed by 5 bases and J by 6 bases, 10 bases remained unmatched. CDR3 in amino acids: CSAPGTDVVQPQHF. Here the CDR3 DNA reads TGCAGTGCTCCCGGGACAGATGTCGTTCAGCCCCAGCATTTT.

The chain is built from TRBV15 and TRBJ1-3, with D possibly TRBD1 on 6 matching bases. Trimming left V 0 bases short and J 6 bases short, with 18 bases between. The germline gives CDR1 LNHNV, CDR2 YYDKDF (reference sequence). This CDR3 comprises 17 residues. DNA of the CDR3: TGTGCCACCAGCAGAGATTCAGGGTCTGGGGGGCAAAACACCATATATTTT. Amino acids: CATSRDSGSGGQNTIYF.

This clonotype was recorded a few times. The chain couples TRBV6-1 to TRBJ1-5, with D perhaps matching TRBD1 (6 bases). Germline V gives CDR1 MNHNS, CDR2 SASEGT. CDR3 length equals 15 residues. V was cut by 2 bases and J by 4 bases, with 12 bases left in between. CDR3 sequence (DNA): TGTGCCAGCAGTGAAAGGGGGAGGGTGAATCAGCCCCAGCATTTT. Protein sequence: CASSERGRVNQPQHF.

This clonotype was recorded at least ten times. The chain's CDR3 is CASRTSGQGSNQPQHF. CDR3 coding DNA: TGTGCCAGCAGGACATCGGGACAGGGAAGCAATCAGCCCCAGCATTTT. This chain joins TRBV12-3 or TRBV12-4 and TRBJ1-5, with 9 bases lining up with TRBD1. The CDR3 has 16 residues. V was pared by 6 bases and J by 1 base, with 7 bases of the junction left unmatched.

The V gene is TRBV7-9, the J gene TRBJ1-1, with D tentatively TRBD1 (6 bases). The germline V gene has CDR1 SEHNR and CDR2 FQNEAQ (reference sequence). The CDR3 extends over 15 amino acids. Trimming removed 9 bases from V and 1 base from J, with 18 bases in between. CDR3 loop: CASISGQGKNTEAFF. The DNA for the CDR3 is TGTGCCAGTATATCGGGGCAGGGGAAGAACACTGAAGCTTTCTTT.

In regard to this clonotype: This may arise from a read error, as a much more abundant clone is one base away. Given the absence of the conserved phenylalanine or tryptophan at the CDR3 end, a read error is likely. This chain joins TRBV14 and TRBJ2-7; the match to TRBD2 covers 7 bases. Trimming cost V 5 bases and J 6 bases; bases outside gene matches: 10. The CDR3 runs to 14 residues. Germline CDR1 and CDR2: SGHDN and FVKESK. This CDR3 reads CASSSVGGLSEQYC. CDR3 nucleotide sequence: TGTGCCAGCAGCTCAGTCGGGGGGTTGAGCGAGCAGTACTGC.

This clonotype was counted ten times or more. The rearrangement joins TRBV20-1 to TRBJ1-4; weak D call: TRBD1 (5 bases). V shed 3 bases and J shed 10 bases, with 21 bases lying between them. Germline CDR1 and CDR2: DFQATT and SNEGSKA (reference sequence). The CDR3 length is 15 residues. CDR3 region: CSARFSGRGVGKLFF. The CDR3 DNA follows: TGCAGTGCTAGGTTCAGCGGTCGAGGGGTTGGAAAACTGTTTTTT.

Regarding this clonotype: A much more abundant neighbour one base away suggests this may be a read error. The CDR3 DNA is TGTGCCAGCAGCTTAGGGGCAGACTACGAGCAGTGCTTC. Translated: CASSLGADYEQCF. This chain uses TRBV7-2 with TRBJ2-7; D is possibly TRBD2 (5 bases). Per the germline V gene, CDR1 is SGHTA and CDR2 is FQGNSA. The CDR3 runs 13 residues. Using reference TRBV7-2 and TRBJ2-7 for the parts outside the CDR3, the full variable domain is GAGVSQSPSNKVTEKGKDVELRCDPISGHTALYWYRQSLGQGLEFLIYFQGNSAPDKSGLPSDRFSAERTGGSVSTLTIQRTQQEDSAVYLCASSLGADYEQCFGPGTRLTVT.